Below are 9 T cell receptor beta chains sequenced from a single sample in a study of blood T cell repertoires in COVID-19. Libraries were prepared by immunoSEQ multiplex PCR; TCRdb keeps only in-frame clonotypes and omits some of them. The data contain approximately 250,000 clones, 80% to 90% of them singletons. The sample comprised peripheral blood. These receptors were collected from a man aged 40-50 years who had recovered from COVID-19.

The CDR3 region has the DNA TGTGCAACGGGGGGGGACGTAGGACTAGCAAGCTACGAGCAGTACTTC. Encoded protein: CATGGDVGLASYEQYF. The J gene is TRBJ2-7, the V gene TRBV19; 8 positions match TRBD2. The CDR3 extends over 16 amino acids. The germline CDR1 and CDR2 sequences are LNHDA and SQIVND (reference sequence).

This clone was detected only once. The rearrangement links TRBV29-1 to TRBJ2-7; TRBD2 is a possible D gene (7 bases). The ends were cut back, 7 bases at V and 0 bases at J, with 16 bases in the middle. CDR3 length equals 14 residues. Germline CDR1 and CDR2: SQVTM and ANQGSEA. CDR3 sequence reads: CSARGGTYSYEQYF. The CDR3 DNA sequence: TGCAGCGCAAGGGGGGGGACATACTCCTACGAGCAGTACTTC.

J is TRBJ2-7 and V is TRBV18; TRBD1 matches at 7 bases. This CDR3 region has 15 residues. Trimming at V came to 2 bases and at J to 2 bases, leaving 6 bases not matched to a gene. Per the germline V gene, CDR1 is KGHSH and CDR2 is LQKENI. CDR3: CASSPNRDSTYEQYF. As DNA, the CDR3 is TGTGCCAGCTCACCAAACCGGGACAGCACCTACGAGCAGTACTTC.

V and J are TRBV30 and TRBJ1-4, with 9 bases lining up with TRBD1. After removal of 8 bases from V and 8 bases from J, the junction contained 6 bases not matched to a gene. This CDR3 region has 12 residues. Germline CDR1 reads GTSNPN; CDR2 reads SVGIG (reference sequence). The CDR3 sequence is CAADRGEEKLFF. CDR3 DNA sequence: TGTGCCGCAGACAGGGGGGAAGAAAAACTGTTTTTT. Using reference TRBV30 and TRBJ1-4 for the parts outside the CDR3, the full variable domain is SQTIHQWPATLVQPVGSPLSLECTVEGTSNPNLYWYRQAAGRGLQLLFYSVGIGQISSEVPQNLSASRPQDRQFILSSKKLLLSDSGFYLCAADRGEEKLFFGSGTQLSVL.

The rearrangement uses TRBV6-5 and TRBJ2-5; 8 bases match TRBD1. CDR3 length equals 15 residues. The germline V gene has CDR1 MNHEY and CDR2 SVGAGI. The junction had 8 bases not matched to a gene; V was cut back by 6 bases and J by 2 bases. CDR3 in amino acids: CASSRGRWGQETQYF. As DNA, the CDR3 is TGTGCCAGCAGCAGGGGGCGGTGGGGTCAAGAGACCCAGTACTTC.

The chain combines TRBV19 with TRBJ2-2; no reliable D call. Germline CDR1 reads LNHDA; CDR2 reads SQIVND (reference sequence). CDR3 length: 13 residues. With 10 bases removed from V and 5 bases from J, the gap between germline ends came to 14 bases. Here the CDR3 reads CATPRSSTGELFF. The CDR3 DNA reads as TGTGCCACCCCGAGGTCGAGTACCGGGGAGCTGTTTTTT.

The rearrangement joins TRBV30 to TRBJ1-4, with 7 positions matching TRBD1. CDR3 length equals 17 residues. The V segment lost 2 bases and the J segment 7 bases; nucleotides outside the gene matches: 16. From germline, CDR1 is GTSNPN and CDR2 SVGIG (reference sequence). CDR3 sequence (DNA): TGTGCCTGGAGTCTGCGGTTGGGACAGCGAAAGGGTGAAAAACTGTTTTTT. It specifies CAWSLRLGQRKGEKLFF.

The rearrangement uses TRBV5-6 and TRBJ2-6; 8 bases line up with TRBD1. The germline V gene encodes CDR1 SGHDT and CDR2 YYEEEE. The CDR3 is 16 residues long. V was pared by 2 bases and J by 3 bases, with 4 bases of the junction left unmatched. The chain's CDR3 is CASSFLGQGGANVLTF. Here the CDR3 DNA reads TGTGCCAGCAGCTTCTTAGGACAGGGTGGGGCCAACGTCCTGACTTTC.

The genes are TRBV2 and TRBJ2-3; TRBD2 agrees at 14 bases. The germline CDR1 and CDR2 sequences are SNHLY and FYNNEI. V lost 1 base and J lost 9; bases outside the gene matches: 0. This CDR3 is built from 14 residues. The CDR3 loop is CASSEGLAGGTQYF. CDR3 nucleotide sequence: TGTGCCAGCAGTGAAGGACTAGCGGGGGGGACGCAGTATTTT.